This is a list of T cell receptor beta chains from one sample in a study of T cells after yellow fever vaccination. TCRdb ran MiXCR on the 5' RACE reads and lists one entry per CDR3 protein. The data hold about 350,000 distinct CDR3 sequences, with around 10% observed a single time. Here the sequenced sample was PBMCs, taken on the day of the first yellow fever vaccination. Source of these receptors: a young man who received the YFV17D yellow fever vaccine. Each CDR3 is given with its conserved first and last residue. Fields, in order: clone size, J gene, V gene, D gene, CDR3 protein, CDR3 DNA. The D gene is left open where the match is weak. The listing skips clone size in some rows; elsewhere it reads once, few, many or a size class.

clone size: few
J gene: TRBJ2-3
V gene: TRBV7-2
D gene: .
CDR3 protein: CASSLEASTDTQYF
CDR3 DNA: TGTGCCAGCAGCTTGGAAGCTAGCACAGATACGCAGTATTTT

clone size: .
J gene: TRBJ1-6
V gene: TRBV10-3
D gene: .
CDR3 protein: CAISVGGRQTPLHF
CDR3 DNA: TGTGCCATCAGTGTCGGCGGCCGTCAGACACCCCTCCACTTT

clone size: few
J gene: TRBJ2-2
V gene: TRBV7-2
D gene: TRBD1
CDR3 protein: CASSRTGRTTGELFF
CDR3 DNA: TGTGCCAGCAGCCGGACAGGGAGGACCACCGGGGAGCTGTTTTTT

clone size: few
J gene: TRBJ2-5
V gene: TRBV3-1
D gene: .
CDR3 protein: CASSHSGGETQYF
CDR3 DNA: TGTGCCAGCAGCCATTCCGGAGGGGAGACCCAGTACTTC

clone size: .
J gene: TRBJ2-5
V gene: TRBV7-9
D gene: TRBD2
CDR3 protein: CASSMGTSSGETQYF
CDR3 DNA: TGTGCCAGCAGCATGGGGACTAGCTCTGGGGAGACCCAGTACTTC

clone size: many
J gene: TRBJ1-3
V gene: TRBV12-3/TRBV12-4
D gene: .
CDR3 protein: CASSLKVLGISGNTIYF
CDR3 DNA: TGTGCCAGCAGTTTAAAGGTCCTCGGGATCTCTGGAAACACCATATATTTT

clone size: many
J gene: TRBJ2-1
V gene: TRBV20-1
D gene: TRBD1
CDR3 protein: CSASPRDRGRNEQFF
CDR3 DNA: TGCAGTGCTAGCCCCCGGGACAGGGGGCGAAATGAGCAGTTCTTC

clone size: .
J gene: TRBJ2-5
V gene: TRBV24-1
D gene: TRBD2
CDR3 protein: CATSVAGAQETQYF
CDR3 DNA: TGTGCCACCAGTGTAGCGGGGGCCCAAGAGACCCAGTACTTC

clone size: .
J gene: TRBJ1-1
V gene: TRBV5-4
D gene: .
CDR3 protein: CASRNREGLNTEAFF
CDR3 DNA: TGTGCCAGCCGGAATCGGGAGGGCCTGAACACTGAAGCTTTCTTT

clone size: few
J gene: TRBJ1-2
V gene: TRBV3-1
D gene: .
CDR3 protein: CASSQSAITIYGYTF
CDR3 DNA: TGTGCCAGCAGCCAATCGGCGATCACGATCTATGGCTACACCTTC

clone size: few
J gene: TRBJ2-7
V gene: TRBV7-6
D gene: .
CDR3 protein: CASSPGNFYEQYF
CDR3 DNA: TGTGCCAGCAGCCCCGGGAACTTCTACGAGCAGTACTTC

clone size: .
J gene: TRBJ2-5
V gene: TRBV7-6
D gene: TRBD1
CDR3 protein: CASSHRYRDRGGETQYF
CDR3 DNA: TGTGCCAGCAGCCACCGTTACCGGGACAGGGGAGGGGAGACCCAGTACTTC

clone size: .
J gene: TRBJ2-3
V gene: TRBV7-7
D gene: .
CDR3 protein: CASSLAFTGTDTQYF
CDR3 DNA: TGTGCCAGCAGCTTAGCGTTCACAGGCACAGATACGCAGTATTTT

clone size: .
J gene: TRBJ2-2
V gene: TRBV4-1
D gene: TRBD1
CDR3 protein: CASSQLWTGGNTGELFF
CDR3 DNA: TGCGCCAGCAGCCAGCTATGGACAGGGGGTAACACCGGGGAGCTGTTTTTT

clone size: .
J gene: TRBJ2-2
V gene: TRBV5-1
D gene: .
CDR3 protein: CASSLSVGIGGELFF
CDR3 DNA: TGCGCCAGCAGCTTGAGTGTGGGAATAGGCGGGGAGCTGTTTTTT

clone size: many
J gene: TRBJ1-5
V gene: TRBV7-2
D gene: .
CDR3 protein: CASSKDPNQPQHF
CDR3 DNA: TGTGCCAGCAGCAAAGATCCCAATCAGCCCCAGCATTTT

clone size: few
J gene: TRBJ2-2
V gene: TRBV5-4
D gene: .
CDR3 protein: CASSLGHLGTGELFF
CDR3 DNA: TGTGCCAGCAGCTTAGGACACCTAGGGACCGGGGAGCTGTTTTTT

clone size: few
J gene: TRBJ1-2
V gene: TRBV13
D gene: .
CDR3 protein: CASSLGRQSFYGYTF
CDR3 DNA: TGTGCCAGCAGCTTAGGCCGACAAAGTTTTTATGGCTACACCTTC

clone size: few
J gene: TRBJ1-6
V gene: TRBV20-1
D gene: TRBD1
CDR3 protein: CSARDLEGQGSSPLHF
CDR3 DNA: TGCAGTGCTAGAGATCTTGAGGGACAGGGAAGCTCACCCCTCCACTTT

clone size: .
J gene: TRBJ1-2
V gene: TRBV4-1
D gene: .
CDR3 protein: CASSQGTVNYGYTF
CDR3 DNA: TGCGCCAGCAGCCAAGGAACAGTTAACTATGGCTACACCTTC

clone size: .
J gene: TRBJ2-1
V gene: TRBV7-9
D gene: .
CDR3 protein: CAPGPPGGNEQFF
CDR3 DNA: TGTGCCCCCGGGCCCCCCGGGGGTAATGAGCAGTTCTTC

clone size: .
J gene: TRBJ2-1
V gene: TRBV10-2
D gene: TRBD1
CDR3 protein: CASHQGVFYNEQFF
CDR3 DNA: TGCGCCAGCCACCAGGGGGTATTCTACAATGAGCAGTTCTTC

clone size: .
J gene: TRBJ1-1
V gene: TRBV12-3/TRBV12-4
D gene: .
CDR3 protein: CASEGENTEAFF
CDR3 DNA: TGTGCCAGCGAAGGCGAGAACACTGAAGCTTTCTTT

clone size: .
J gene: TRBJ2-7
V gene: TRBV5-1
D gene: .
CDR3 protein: CASSRDHYEQYF
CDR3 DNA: TGCGCCAGCAGCCGGGACCACTACGAGCAGTACTTC

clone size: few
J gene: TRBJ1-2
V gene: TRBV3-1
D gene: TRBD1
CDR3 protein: CASSLGWDSYGYTF
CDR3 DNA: TGTGCCAGCAGCCTCGGATGGGACAGCTATGGCTACACCTTC

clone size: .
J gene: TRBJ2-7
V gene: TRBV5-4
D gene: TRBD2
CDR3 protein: CASSPTSGQFYEQYF
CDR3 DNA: TGTGCCAGCAGCCCAACTAGCGGGCAATTCTACGAGCAGTACTTC

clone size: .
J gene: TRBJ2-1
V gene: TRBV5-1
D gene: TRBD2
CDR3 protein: CASSFERGGNEQFF
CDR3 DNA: TGCGCCAGCAGCTTTGAGCGGGGGGGCAATGAGCAGTTCTTC

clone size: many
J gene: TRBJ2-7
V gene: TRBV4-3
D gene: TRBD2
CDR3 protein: CASSQDRATGTRSNEQYF
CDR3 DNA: TGCGCCAGCAGCCAAGATAGAGCCACCGGGACTAGGTCAAACGAGCAGTACTTC

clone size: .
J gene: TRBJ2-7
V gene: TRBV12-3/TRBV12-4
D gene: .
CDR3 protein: CASSTRQAGVEQYF
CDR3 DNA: TGTGCCAGCAGTACGAGACAAGCTGGAGTCGAGCAGTACTTC

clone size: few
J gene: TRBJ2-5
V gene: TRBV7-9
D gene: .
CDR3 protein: CAASRSLAQVGETQYF
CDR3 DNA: TGTGCCGCTTCCCGAAGCCTAGCCCAGGTCGGGGAGACCCAGTACTTC

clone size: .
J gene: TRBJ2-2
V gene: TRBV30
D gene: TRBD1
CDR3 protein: CAWNEGAAGELFF
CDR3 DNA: TGTGCCTGGAATGAGGGGGCAGCCGGGGAGCTGTTTTTT

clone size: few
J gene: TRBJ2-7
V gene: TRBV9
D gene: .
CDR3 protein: CASSGGQTVIYEQYF
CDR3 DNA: TGTGCCAGCAGTGGCGGACAGACCGTAATCTACGAGCAGTACTTC

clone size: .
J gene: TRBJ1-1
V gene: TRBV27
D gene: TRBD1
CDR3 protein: CASSQATGRVTEAFF
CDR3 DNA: TGTGCCAGCAGTCAAGCGACAGGGAGGGTCACTGAAGCTTTCTTT

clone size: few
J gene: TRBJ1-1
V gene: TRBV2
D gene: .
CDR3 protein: CASSEGVGTEAFF
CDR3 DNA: TGTGCCAGCAGTGAAGGGGTGGGCACTGAAGCTTTCTTT

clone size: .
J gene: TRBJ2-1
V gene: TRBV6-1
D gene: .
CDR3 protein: CASSRKPELNEQFF
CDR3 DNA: TGTGCCAGCAGCCGAAAACCCGAACTCAATGAGCAGTTCTTC

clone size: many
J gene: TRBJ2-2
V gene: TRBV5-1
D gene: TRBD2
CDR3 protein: CASSSGGPNTGELFF
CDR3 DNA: TGCGCCAGCAGCTCGGGGGGGCCGAACACCGGGGAGCTGTTTTTT

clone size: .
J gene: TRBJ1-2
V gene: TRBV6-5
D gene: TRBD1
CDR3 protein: CASSYLSGGGYTF
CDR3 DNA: TGTGCCAGCAGTTACCTATCAGGGGGTGGCTACACCTTC

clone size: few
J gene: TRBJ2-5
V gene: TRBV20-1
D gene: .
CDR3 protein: CSATAYETQYF
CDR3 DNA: TGCAGTGCTACCGCGTATGAGACCCAGTACTTC

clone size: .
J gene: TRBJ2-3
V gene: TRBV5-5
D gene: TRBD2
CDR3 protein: CASSLLSSGGGADTQYF
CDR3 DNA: TGTGCCAGCAGCTTGTTATCTTCGGGGGGTGGTGCAGATACGCAGTATTTT

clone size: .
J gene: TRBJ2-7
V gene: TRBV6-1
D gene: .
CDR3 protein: CASSESGRGYEQYF
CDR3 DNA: TGTGCCAGCAGTGAATCAGGGCGAGGGTACGAGCAGTACTTC

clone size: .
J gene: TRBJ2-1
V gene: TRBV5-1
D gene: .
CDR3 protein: CASSLEYGGNEQFF
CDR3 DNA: TGCGCCAGCAGCTTGGAGTATGGGGGCAATGAGCAGTTCTTC

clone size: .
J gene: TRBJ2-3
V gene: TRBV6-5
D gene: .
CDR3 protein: CASSYSLRGPGDTQYF
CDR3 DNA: TGTGCCAGCAGTTACTCCCTACGGGGGCCGGGAGATACGCAGTATTTT

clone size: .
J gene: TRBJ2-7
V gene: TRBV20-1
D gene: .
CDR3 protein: CSARVGSSYEQYF
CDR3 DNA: TGCAGTGCTAGAGTTGGCAGTTCCTACGAGCAGTACTTC

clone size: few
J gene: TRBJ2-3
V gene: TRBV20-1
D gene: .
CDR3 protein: CSAPSERTDTQYF
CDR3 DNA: TGCAGTGCCCCCTCCGAACGCACAGATACGCAGTATTTT

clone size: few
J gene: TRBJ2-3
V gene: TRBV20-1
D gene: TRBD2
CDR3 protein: CSAKKPGLGPTDTQYF
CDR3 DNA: TGCAGTGCTAAAAAGCCGGGACTAGGGCCCACAGATACGCAGTATTTT

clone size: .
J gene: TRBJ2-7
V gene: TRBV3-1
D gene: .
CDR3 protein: CASSFAPGAAYEQYF
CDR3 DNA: TGTGCCAGCAGCTTCGCACCCGGGGCCGCCTACGAGCAGTACTTC

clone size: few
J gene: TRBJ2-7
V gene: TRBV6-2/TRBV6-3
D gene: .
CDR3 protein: CASSSPPDTYEQYF
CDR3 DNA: TGTGCCAGCAGTTCTCCACCGGACACCTACGAGCAGTACTTC

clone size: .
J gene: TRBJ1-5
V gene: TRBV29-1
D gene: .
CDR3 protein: CSVADTGGENQPQHF
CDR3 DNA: TGCAGCGTTGCCGATACGGGGGGAGAGAATCAGCCCCAGCATTTT

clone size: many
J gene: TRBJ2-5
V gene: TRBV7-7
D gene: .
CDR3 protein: CASSLAGAETQYF
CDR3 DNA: TGTGCCAGCAGCTTAGCAGGGGCAGAGACCCAGTACTTC

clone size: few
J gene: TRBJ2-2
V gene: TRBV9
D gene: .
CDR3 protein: CASSVGTTGELFF
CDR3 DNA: TGTGCCAGCAGCGTAGGGACGACCGGGGAGCTGTTTTTT

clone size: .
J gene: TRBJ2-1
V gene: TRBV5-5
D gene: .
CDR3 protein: CASSLRQANPSYNEQFF
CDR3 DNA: TGTGCCAGCAGCTTGAGGCAGGCGAACCCCTCCTACAATGAGCAGTTCTTC

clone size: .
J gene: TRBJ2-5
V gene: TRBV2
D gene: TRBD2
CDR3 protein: CAGGLTSGGETQYF
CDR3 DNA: TGTGCCGGGGGGCTGACTAGCGGAGGAGAGACCCAGTACTTC

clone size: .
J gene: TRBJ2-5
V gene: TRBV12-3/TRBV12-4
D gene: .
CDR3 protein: CASSQGDQETQYF
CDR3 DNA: TGTGCCAGCAGCCAGGGAGATCAAGAGACCCAGTACTTC

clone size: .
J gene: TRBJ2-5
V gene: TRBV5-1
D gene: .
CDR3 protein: CASSSLPPGRSQETQYF
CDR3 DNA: TGCGCCAGCAGCTCCCTCCCTCCGGGACGCAGCCAAGAGACCCAGTACTTC

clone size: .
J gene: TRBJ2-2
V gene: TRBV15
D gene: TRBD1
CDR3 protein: CATSRGPGQGAVGELFF
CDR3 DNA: TGTGCCACCAGCAGGGGTCCGGGACAGGGGGCAGTCGGGGAGCTGTTTTTT

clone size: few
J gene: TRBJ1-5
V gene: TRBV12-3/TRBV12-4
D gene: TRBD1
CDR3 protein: CASSGQGGSRQPQHF
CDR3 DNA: TGTGCCAGCAGTGGACAGGGGGGTTCAAGGCAGCCCCAGCATTTT

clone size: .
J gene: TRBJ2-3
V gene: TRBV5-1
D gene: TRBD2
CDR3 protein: CASTSSGTSGADTQYF
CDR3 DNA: TGCGCCAGCACCTCGTCCGGGACTAGCGGAGCAGATACGCAGTATTTT

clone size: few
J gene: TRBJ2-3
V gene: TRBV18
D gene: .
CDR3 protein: CASSPTNEADTQYF
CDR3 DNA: TGTGCCAGCTCACCCACGAACGAGGCAGATACGCAGTATTTT

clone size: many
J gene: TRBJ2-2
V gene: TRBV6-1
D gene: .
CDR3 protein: CASSLGKLAGELFF
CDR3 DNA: TGTGCCAGCAGCCTGGGAAAGCTGGCCGGGGAGCTGTTTTTT